This TCR beta chain was identified during a study of blood T cell repertoires in COVID-19. This CDR3 is 17 amino acids long. Trimming pared 4 bases from V and 0 bases from J, leaving 16 bases between. The germline V gene encodes CDR1 KGHDR and CDR2 SFDVKD. Assay: immunoSEQ multiplex PCR; the TCRdb copy retains only in-frame clones and omits some. The table lists 83,000 or so clones, approximately 86% of them singletons. This TCR was sampled from a man at least 80 years old with active or convalescent COVID-19. The chain joins TRBV24-1 to TRBJ2-3, with a tentative D call TRBD2 (6 bases). The specimen sequenced was peripheral blood. The CDR3 DNA sequence: TGTGCCACCAGTGACCTGGGACTTGCCACGAGCACAGATACGCAGTATTTT. Its protein product is CATSDLGLATSTDTQYF.